The 26 T cell receptor beta chains in this list originate from one sample, sequenced in a study of blood T cell repertoires in COVID-19. TCRdb's table, derived via immunoSEQ multiplex PCR, lists solely in-frame clones and lacks some. The sample carries roughly 76,000 clones, around 90% recorded once. Sequencing was performed on peripheral blood. The receptors originated from a woman of 80 years or more with active or convalescent COVID-19.

The rearrangement joins TRBV3-1 (or the pseudogene TRBV3-2) to TRBJ1-2; D is possibly TRBD1 (5 bases). CDR3 length: 14 residues. Germline values: CDR1 LGHDT, CDR2 YNNKEL (reference sequence). Trimming pared 7 bases from V and 2 bases from J, leaving 14 bases between. CDR3 nucleotides: TGTGCCAGCACCGCAACGTCAGGGAACTATGGCTACACCTTC. As protein: CASTATSGNYGYTF.

The chain uses TRBV6-5 and TRBJ2-1; 11 bases match TRBD2. CDR3 length equals 15 residues. The ends lost 0 bases at V and 8 bases at J; junction bases unmatched: 3. Looked up from germline, CDR1 is MNHEY and CDR2 is SVGAGI. In DNA form, the CDR3 reads TGTGCCAGCAGTTACTCGCTAGCGGGGGGAGATGAGCAGTTCTTC. It encodes CASSYSLAGGDEQFF.

The V gene is TRBV19, the J gene TRBJ2-7; TRBD1 is a possible D gene (5 bases). CDR1 LNHDA and CDR2 SQIVND come from the germline V gene (reference sequence). V lost 3 bases and J lost 2, with 11 bases in between. This CDR3 has 14 residues. The CDR3 DNA follows: TGTGCCAGTAGTATCAATGGACAAGCCTACGAGCAGTACTTC. It translates to CASSINGQAYEQYF.

The chain has TRBV11-2 and TRBJ2-3, with D uncertain. Germline CDR1 and CDR2: SGHAT and FQNNGV. V dropped 1 base and J dropped 0 bases, with 5 bases sitting between them. The CDR3 extends over 14 amino acids. CDR3 sequence: CASSLAPSTDTQYF. Here the CDR3 DNA reads TGTGCCAGCAGCTTAGCCCCAAGCACAGATACGCAGTATTTT. Full variable domain (rest looked up from reference TRBV11-2 and TRBJ2-3): EAGVAQSPRYKIIEKRQSVAFWCNPISGHATLYWYQQILGQGPKLLIQFQNNGVVDDSQLPKDRFSAERLKGVDSTLKIQPAKLEDSAVYLCASSLAPSTDTQYFGPGTRLTVL.

The chain links TRBV7-8 to TRBJ2-1; TRBD2 is a possible D gene (5 bases). V was pared by 0 bases and J by 13 bases, with 10 bases between. Germline V lookup: CDR1 SGHVS, CDR2 FQNEAQ. The CDR3 contains 12 residues. This chain's CDR3 is CASSLALREQFF. CDR3 DNA sequence: TGTGCCAGCAGCTTAGCGTTGAGGGAACAGTTCTTC.

The chain combines TRBV5-4 with TRBJ2-7; unclear D gene. The V end was cut by 0 bases, the J end by 3 bases, with 4 bases between. CDR3 size: 12 residues. Germline loops: CDR1 SGHNT, CDR2 YYREEE (reference sequence). The CDR3 reads CASSLGVYEQYF. In nucleotides, the CDR3 is TGTGCCAGCAGCTTGGGCGTCTACGAGCAGTACTTC.

This clone was seen only a few times. The chain combines TRBV2 with TRBJ1-1; D gene uncertain. Per the germline V gene, CDR1 is SNHLY and CDR2 is FYNNEI. The CDR3 is made up of 15 amino acids. V lost 8 bases to trimming and J lost 8 bases, with 24 bases between them. The CDR3 nucleotides read TGTGCCAGCGGGAAGAGTTCGCCGCGGGGATCAGAAGCTTTCTTT. It yields the protein CASGKSSPRGSEAFF.

This clone was counted a single time. J is TRBJ2-1 and V is TRBV7-9, with TRBD2 matching 7 bases. V dropped 5 bases and J dropped 6; count of bases not matched to a gene: 7. In germline, CDR1 is SEHNR, CDR2 FQNEAQ (reference sequence). The CDR3 is 14 residues long. For the CDR3, the DNA is TGTGCCAGCAGCCCCGGGGACTACTTCAATGAGCAGTTCTTC. This translates into CASSPGDYFNEQFF.

The rearrangement uses TRBV19 and TRBJ2-2, with 10 bases aligning to TRBD1. V trimming: 9 bases; J trimming: 4 bases; junction bases outside the gene matches: 14. Germline V lookup: CDR1 LNHDA, CDR2 SQIVND (reference sequence). The CDR3 spans 17 residues. The CDR3 DNA is TGTGCCAGCGTCGACAGGGGGCGCTTCGGTCGCACCGGGGAGCTGTTTTTT. Its translation is CASVDRGRFGRTGELFF.

V is TRBV6-1 and J is TRBJ1-5, with no clear D. V was pared by 1 base and J by 0 bases, with 7 bases between. The germline V gene has CDR1 MNHNS and CDR2 SASEGT. This CDR3 region has 15 residues. The CDR3 DNA reads TGTGCCAGCAGTGAAGTTCCCCATAGCAATCAGCCCCAGCATTTT. Its translation: CASSEVPHSNQPQHF.

The chain is built from TRBV11-2 and TRBJ1-1; D possibly corresponds to TRBD1 (6 bases). Germline CDR1 and CDR2: SGHAT and FQNNGV. The CDR3 spans 16 residues. V was trimmed by 5 bases and J by 0 bases, leaving 16 bases between them. The CDR3 spells CASSPAGAFMNTEAFF. Written as DNA, the CDR3 is TGTGCCAGCAGCCCTGCGGGGGCCTTCATGAACACTGAAGCTTTCTTT. Variable domain in full (rest from reference TRBV11-2 and TRBJ1-1): EAGVAQSPRYKIIEKRQSVAFWCNPISGHATLYWYQQILGQGPKLLIQFQNNGVVDDSQLPKDRFSAERLKGVDSTLKIQPAKLEDSAVYLCASSPAGAFMNTEAFFGQGTRLTVV.

V usage is TRBV11-2 and J usage is TRBJ2-5; the match to TRBD2 covers 11 bases. The CDR3 loop spans 16 amino acids. Per germline, CDR1 SGHAT and CDR2 FQNNGV. Trimming cost V 2 bases and J 3 bases; bases outside gene matches: 5. CDR3 bases: TGTGCCAGCAGCTTACTAGCGGGGGGCATGGAAGAGACCCAGTACTTC. Protein product: CASSLLAGGMEETQYF.

CDR3 DNA sequence: TGCGCCAGCAGCTTAAATTTGGGACAGGGGAATTCACCCCTCCACTTT. This gives the protein CASSLNLGQGNSPLHF. The chain joins TRBV5-1 to TRBJ1-6; TRBD1 agrees at 10 bases. CDR1 is SGHRS and CDR2 is YFSETQ in the germline V gene. V lost 2 bases, J lost 7 bases, and 6 bases stayed unmatched. The CDR3 sequence is 16 residues long.

The chain couples TRBV6-2 or TRBV6-3 to TRBJ1-2; TRBD1 aligns across 7 bases. This CDR3 spans 14 amino acids. The V and J ends lost 2 bases and 4 bases, in that order; junction bases with no gene match: 4. Germline CDR1 and CDR2: MNHEY and SVGEGT. The CDR3 DNA is TGTGCCAGCAGTTACCACGGGACAGCCTATGGCTACACCTTC. Its translation: CASSYHGTAYGYTF.

The V call is TRBV15, the J call TRBJ2-5, with 7 bases aligning to TRBD1. The V and J ends lost 1 base and 13 bases, in that order; junction bases with no gene match: 6. The CDR3 is made up of 12 amino acids. Looked up from germline, CDR1 is LNHNV and CDR2 is YYDKDF (reference sequence). The CDR3 DNA reads TGTGCCACCAGCAGAGTATACAGGGGATTGTACTTC. Translating it yields CATSRVYRGLYF. The full variable domain, with the rest looked up from reference TRBV15 and TRBJ2-5, is DAMVIQNPRYQVTQFGKPVTLSCSQTLNHNVMYWYQQKSSQAPKLLFHYYDKDFNNEADTPDNFQSRRPNTSFCFLDIRSPGLGDTAMYLCATSRVYRGLYFGPGTRLLVL.

This clone was seen a single time. The rearrangement uses TRBV28 and TRBJ2-5; perhaps TRBD2 as D (5 bases). Germline loops: CDR1 MDHEN, CDR2 SYDVKM. The CDR3 is 14 amino acids. V was pared by 5 bases and J by 4 bases, with 14 bases between. The CDR3 DNA reads as TGTGCCAGCAGTCCGCGGGCCCGGAGAGAGACCCAGTACTTC. It encodes CASSPRARRETQYF. The whole variable domain, filled in from reference TRBV28 and TRBJ2-5, reads DVKVTQSSRYLVKRTGEKVFLECVQDMDHENMFWYRQDPGLGLRLIYFSYDVKMKEKGDIPEGYSVSREKKERFSLILESASTNQTSMYLCASSPRARRETQYFGPGTRLLVL.

The CDR3 DNA is TGCGCCAGCAGCCAAGCTCAGCGCCTCTCTGGAAACACCATATATTTT. It translates to CASSQAQRLSGNTIYF. The chain has TRBV4-3 and TRBJ1-3, with unresolved D. The CDR3 spans 16 residues. Germline V gene lookup returns CDR1 LGHNA and CDR2 YSLEER. Trimming left V 1 base short and J 0 bases short, with 10 bases between.

This sequence joins TRBV7-2 and TRBJ1-6; D is ambiguous. From germline, CDR1 is SGHTA and CDR2 FQGNSA. V lost 3 bases, J lost 7 bases, and 13 bases lay in between. CDR3 size: 15 residues. CDR3 in amino acids: CASSFRTVENSPLHF. The CDR3 DNA sequence: TGTGCCAGCAGCTTTCGAACAGTCGAAAATTCACCCCTCCACTTT.

The V gene is TRBV6-6, the J gene TRBJ1-3; D is possibly TRBD1 (5 bases). Per germline, CDR1 MNHNY and CDR2 SVGAGI (reference sequence). The CDR3 contains 15 residues. The V and J ends lost 3 bases and 4 bases respectively, with 13 bases between them. This CDR3 is CASSYGGGSGNTIYF. In DNA form, the CDR3 reads TGTGCCAGCAGTTATGGGGGGGGGTCAGGAAACACCATATATTTT.

J is TRBJ2-7 and V is TRBV2, with D uncertain. Trimming removed 7 bases at V and 3 bases at J, with 7 bases between. Per germline, CDR1 SNHLY and CDR2 FYNNEI. The CDR3 is made up of 11 amino acids. CDR3 sequence (DNA): TGTGCCAGCACCTCGTTCTACGAGCAGTACTTC. This sequence encodes CASTSFYEQYF.

The J gene is TRBJ1-1, the V gene TRBV7-6, with a weak D call TRBD1 (6 bases). The CDR3 is 15 residues long. The ends were cut back, 2 bases at V and 1 base at J, with 11 bases in the middle. From germline, CDR1 is SGHVS and CDR2 FNYEAQ. CDR3 residues: CASSLPQGSNTEAFF. The CDR3 nucleotides are TGTGCCAGCAGCTTACCACAGGGATCGAACACTGAAGCTTTCTTT. Looking up the rest from reference TRBV7-6 and TRBJ1-1 gives the full variable domain: GAGVSQSPRYKVTKRGQDVALRCDPISGHVSLYWYRQALGQGPEFLTYFNYEAQQDKSGLPNDRFSAERPEGSISTLTIQRTEQRDSAMYRCASSLPQGSNTEAFFGQGTRLTVV.

The chain is built from TRBV21-1 and TRBJ1-6; the table's D call of TRBD1 was not tested on the DNA. TRBV21-1 is described as a pseudogene. The CDR3 consists of 15 residues. The CDR3 DNA follows: TGTGCCAGCATCCAAGGACACGGTTCAAATTCACCCCTCCACTTT. It specifies CASIQGHGSNSPLHF.

The chain has TRBV12-3 or TRBV12-4 and TRBJ1-1; tentative D call: TRBD1 (5 bases). This CDR3 spans 13 amino acids. Trimming pared 2 bases from V and 4 bases from J, leaving 8 bases between. CDR3 amino acids: CASSLSGATEAFF. The CDR3 DNA follows: TGTGCCAGCAGTTTATCTGGGGCCACTGAAGCTTTCTTT.

The chain joins TRBV19 to TRBJ1-2; D may be TRBD1 (5 bases). Trimming took 11 bases from V and 7 from J, leaving 20 bases between them. This CDR3 is 13 amino acids long. Per germline, CDR1 LNHDA and CDR2 SQIVND (reference sequence). The CDR3 loop reads CAARSPYTGGYTF. The CDR3 coding sequence is TGTGCCGCCCGGTCGCCGTACACAGGTGGCTACACCTTC.

The gene calls are TRBV19 and TRBJ1-5; a possible D gene is TRBD1 (6 bases). Germline values: CDR1 LNHDA, CDR2 SQIVND (reference sequence). V was pared by 5 bases and J by 5 bases, with 19 bases between. CDR3 length: 16 residues. The CDR3 reads CASSPFEGAGDQPQHF. The CDR3 bases are TGTGCCAGTAGTCCCTTTGAAGGAGCAGGGGATCAGCCCCAGCATTTT.

This rearrangement joins TRBV15 to TRBJ1-2; D is uncertain. Germline values: CDR1 LNHNV, CDR2 YYDKDF (reference sequence). Trimming removed 3 bases from V and 4 bases from J, with 6 bases in between. The CDR3 loop spans 12 amino acids. CDR3 DNA sequence: TGTGCCACCAGCAGGGGCTCCTATGGCTACACCTTC. This sequence encodes CATSRGSYGYTF.